The present T cell receptor (beta chain) was sequenced within a study of blood T cells in healthy people across ages. Each of the donors had around 9 milliliters of peripheral blood drawn into EDTA-treated Vacutainer tubes. Germline V lookup: CDR1 MDHEN, CDR2 SYDVKM. The CDR3 covers 13 residues. Between the trimmed V and J ends, which lost 2 bases and 3 bases, there was a span of 8 bases. A second PCR, run for roughly 7 to 12 cycles, used a sample-barcoded 5' primer plus a J-beta primer mix. TCRdb recomputed calls from the 5' RACE reads with MiXCR, one row per CDR3 protein. The data contain around 1,800,000 distinct CDR3 sequences, more than 35% of them singletons.

Material for sequencing was blood. The TCR comes from a human donor in good health. This chain links TRBV28 with TRBJ2-7, with unresolved D. The CDR3 protein is CASSLRHFYEQYF. The DNA of the CDR3 is TGTGCCAGCAGTTTAAGGCATTTCTACGAGCAGTACTTC.